The TCR beta chain under discussion was sequenced for a study of control samples from healthy donors and cancer patients. CDR1 is MDHEN, CDR2 SYDVKM, per germline. The CDR3 spans 13 residues. J lost 4 bases, V lost 3 bases, and 1 base had no gene match. Profiling relied on immunoSEQ multiplex PCR, and the TCRdb table lists in-frame clones only, not all of them. The data contain roughly 73,000 clones, approximately 92% of them singletons. This receptor was taken from a woman in her fifties or sixties in good health. Sequencing used blood. The chain combines TRBV28 with TRBJ1-2, with 8 positions matching TRBD1. CDR3 sequence (DNA): TGTGCCAGCAGTTTGGGACAGGTCTATGGCTACACCTTC. This encodes CASSLGQVYGYTF.